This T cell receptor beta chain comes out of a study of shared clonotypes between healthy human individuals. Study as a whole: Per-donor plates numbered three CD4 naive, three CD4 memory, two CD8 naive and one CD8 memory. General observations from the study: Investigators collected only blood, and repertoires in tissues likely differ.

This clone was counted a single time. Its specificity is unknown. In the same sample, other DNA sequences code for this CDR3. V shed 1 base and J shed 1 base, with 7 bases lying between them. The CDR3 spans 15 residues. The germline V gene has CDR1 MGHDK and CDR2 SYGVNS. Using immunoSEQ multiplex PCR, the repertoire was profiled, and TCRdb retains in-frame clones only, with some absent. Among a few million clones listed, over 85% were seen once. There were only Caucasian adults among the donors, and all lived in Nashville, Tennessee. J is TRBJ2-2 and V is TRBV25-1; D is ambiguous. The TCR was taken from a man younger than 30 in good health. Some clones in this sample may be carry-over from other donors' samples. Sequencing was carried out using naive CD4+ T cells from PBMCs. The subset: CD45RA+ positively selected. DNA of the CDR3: TGTGCCAGCAGTGAATCCAGAGGGAACACCGGGGAGCTGTTTTTT. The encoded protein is CASSESRGNTGELFF.